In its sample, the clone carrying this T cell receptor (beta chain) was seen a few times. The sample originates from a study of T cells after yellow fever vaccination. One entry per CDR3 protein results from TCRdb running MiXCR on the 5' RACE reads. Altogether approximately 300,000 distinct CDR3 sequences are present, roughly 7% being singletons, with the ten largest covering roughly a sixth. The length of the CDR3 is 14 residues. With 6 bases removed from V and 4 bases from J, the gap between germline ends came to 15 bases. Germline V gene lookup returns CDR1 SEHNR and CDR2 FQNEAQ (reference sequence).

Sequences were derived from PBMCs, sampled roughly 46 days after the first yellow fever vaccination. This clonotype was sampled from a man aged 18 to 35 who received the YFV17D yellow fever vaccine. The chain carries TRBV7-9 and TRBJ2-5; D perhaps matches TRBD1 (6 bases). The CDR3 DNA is TGTGCCAGCAGGGACCAGGGGCCCGGAGAGACCCAGTACTTC. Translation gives CASRDQGPGETQYF.